This TCR beta chain was captured by sequencing in a study of OX40 agonist ivuxolimab in advanced cancers. About the study: The dose-escalation cohort was approximately 81% male, with a mean age of approximately 62 years, ranging about 23 to 90. Study-wide results and limits: Both CD4+ and CD8+ T cell populations in blood had undergone clonal expansion by week 6 at 0.1 to 3.0 mg/kg. Relatively little clonal expansion, among the lowest observed, appeared in partial responders at 0.1-3.0 mg/kg.

TCRdb's table, derived via immunoSEQ multiplex PCR, lists solely in-frame clones and lacks some. Altogether 50,000 to 65,000 clones are present, about four fifths being singletons, with the ten largest covering about 1%. As for this clone: No antigen is known for it.

The V end was cut by 5 bases, the J end by 0 bases, with 10 bases between. Looked up from germline, CDR1 is MRHNA and CDR2 is SNTAGT. The CDR3 length is 14 residues. The starting material was CD4+ or CD8+ T cells sorted from blood, obtained in a trial of the OX40 agonist ivuxolimab. This receptor was obtained from an adult with an advanced solid tumor such as melanoma, head and neck, liver or kidney cancer. This sequence joins TRBV6-4 and TRBJ1-1; D gene uncertain. CDR3 nucleotides: TGTGCCAGCAGTAAGGAGGGAATGAACACTGAAGCTTTCTTT. It translates to CASSKEGMNTEAFF.